Listed below are T cell receptor beta chains from one sample, sequenced in a study of beta chain features in type 1 diabetes. Profiled with immunoSEQ multiplex PCR; TCRdb holds only in-frame clones, not every one. The data hold approximately 170,000 clones, with roughly 8% observed a single time. Sequencing was done on a sample of central memory CD4+ T cells from blood. These receptors came from a man between 18 and 35 years old with type 1 diabetes. Each CDR3 is given with its conserved first and last residue. The D gene is left open where the match is weak. Clone size is not always given. Where it is, it says once, few, many or a class for expanded clones.

d_gene	v_gene	abundance	j_gene	CDR3nt	CDR3aa
-	TRBV28	-	TRBJ2-3	TGTGCCAGCAGTTTCCATGGCGGAGTCACAGATACGCAGTATTTT	CASSFHGGVTDTQYF
-	TRBV18	few	TRBJ1-5	TGTGCCAGCTCACCGGAGGTTCTAGAGCCCCAGCATTTT	CASSPEVLEPQHF
-	TRBV2	-	TRBJ2-7	TGTGCCAGCAGTGCTGAGTCATCCCTCGAGCAGTACTTC	CASSAESSLEQYF
TRBD2	TRBV7-2	many	TRBJ2-3	TGTGCCAGCAGCCCTAGCGGGGAGGGGCATACGCAGTATTTT	CASSPSGEGHTQYF
-	TRBV29-1	few	TRBJ1-2	TGCAGCGTCGGGGACATGGGCTATGGCTACACCTTC	CSVGDMGYGYTF
-	TRBV6-4	-	TRBJ2-3	TGTGCCAGCAGTGTAGGGGGAAGCACAGATACGCAGTATTTT	CASSVGGSTDTQYF
-	TRBV4-2	-	TRBJ2-1	TGTGCCAGCAGCCAAGACCTATACCCGCCATATGAGCAGTTCTTC	CASSQDLYPPYEQFF
-	TRBV7-6	-	TRBJ2-5	TGTGCCAGCAGCGTTCAGCAGGGGCCCCAGTACTTC	CASSVQQGPQYF
-	TRBV7-9	many	TRBJ1-5	TGTGCCAGCAGTCTAGGGGGGGGAGACAATCAGCCCCAGCATTTT	CASSLGGGDNQPQHF
-	TRBV4-2	few	TRBJ2-3	TGTGCCAGCAGCCAAGGAGGAGGGAGCCCAGATACGCAGTATTTT	CASSQGGGSPDTQYF
-	TRBV28	few	TRBJ2-6	TGTGCCAGCAGCCCAGGGGTGGGCGGGGCCAACGTCCTGACTTTC	CASSPGVGGANVLTF
-	TRBV5-1	-	TRBJ2-1	TGCGCCAGCAGCTTAATGACTAGTGTCCCGAATGAGCAGTTCTTC	CASSLMTSVPNEQFF
TRBD1	TRBV29-1	few	TRBJ2-2	TGCAGCGTCGGTAGACAGGGTGGGGCCGGGGAGCTGTTTTTT	CSVGRQGGAGELFF
-	TRBV29-1	few	TRBJ2-5	TGCAGCCACGCGGTGGAGGGGGCGAGAGAGACCCAGTACTTC	CSHAVEGARETQYF
TRBD1	TRBV5-1	-	TRBJ2-7	TGCGCCAGCAGCACTTTCGGGACAGGGGACTACGAGCAGTACTTC	CASSTFGTGDYEQYF
-	TRBV28	-	TRBJ1-4	TGTGCCAGCAGTAAGAACAGCGGAGAAAAACTGTTTTTT	CASSKNSGEKLFF
TRBD1	TRBV5-1	few	TRBJ2-3	TGCGCCAGCAGCCCCTTGGGGACAGGGGCCGCAGATACGCAGTATTTT	CASSPLGTGAADTQYF
TRBD2	TRBV2	-	TRBJ2-1	TGTGCCAGCAGGGGACTAGCGGGACGGAATGAGCAGTTCTTC	CASRGLAGRNEQFF
TRBD1	TRBV2	-	TRBJ2-2	TGTGCCAGCAGTGTACAGGGGGCGTCAGGGGAGCTGTTTTTT	CASSVQGASGELFF
TRBD1	TRBV19	few	TRBJ1-5	TGTGCCAGTAGTGTCGGGACAGGGGCATCCTATAGCAATCAGCCCCAGCATTTT	CASSVGTGASYSNQPQHF
TRBD1	TRBV28	-	TRBJ1-1	TGTGCCAGCAGGAGGGCTTACAGGGGAGGAAACACTGAAGCTTTCTTT	CASRRAYRGGNTEAFF
-	TRBV11-1	few	TRBJ1-5	TGTGCCAGCAGCTTAGAGCGGGGCAGCAATCAGCCCCAGCATTTT	CASSLERGSNQPQHF
TRBD2	TRBV5-1	-	TRBJ2-3	TGCGCCAGCAGCCCGGGCCCTAGCGGGAGCACAGATACGCAGTATTTT	CASSPGPSGSTDTQYF
TRBD2	TRBV4-3	-	TRBJ2-1	TGCGCCAGCAGCCAGGGACTAGCGGGGGGGAGCTCCTACAATGAGCAGTTCTTC	CASSQGLAGGSSYNEQFF
-	TRBV25-1	few	TRBJ2-3	TGTGCCAGCAGTGACTTGACAGGTGCGGGAGATACGCAGTATTTT	CASSDLTGAGDTQYF
TRBD2	TRBV11-2	-	TRBJ2-1	TGTGCCAGCAGCGAGACTAGCGGGAACTACAATGAGCAGTTCTTC	CASSETSGNYNEQFF
-	TRBV23-1	-	TRBJ1-3	TGCGCCAGCAGTCAATTAACAGGGACGTGGTCTGGAAACACCATATATTTT	CASSQLTGTWSGNTIYF